The rows below give T cell receptor beta chains drawn from one sample of a study of molecular identifiers for immune sequencing clone quantification. MiXCR, applied by TCRdb to the PCR reads, yields one record per CDR3 protein. In the table there are around 65,000 distinct CDR3 sequences, around 17% of which are singletons. Sequenced: naive CD8+ T cells from blood, with Jurkat cell RNA spiked in. Every receptor here comes from a human donor in good health. Some libraries in this study had Jurkat cell RNA spiked in. Each CDR3 is given without its conserved first and last residue.

v_gene,CDR3aa
TRBV19,ASSIGGGKWYTEAF
TRBV13,ASSSLLEVEGEQY
TRBV24-1,ATSDTDWPSTDTQY
TRBV4-1,ASSLRSGGIGSYEQY
TRBV20-1,SGTTEKTDTQY
TRBV19,ASSIGVDEQF
TRBV4-1,ASSQDRLADYNEQF
TRBV9,ASRDPWQGDGYT
TRBV19,ASSIDWGTSQETQY
TRBV7-2,ASSYIAGGYDSYNEQF
TRBV6-5,ASSPNRDRDNEQF
TRBV20-1,SAVILSGPYEQY
TRBV24-1,ATSSGSSYNEQF
TRBV27,ASSLGGSSQPQH
TRBV24-1,ATTTGGAADTEAF
TRBV1,TSSQDPQDRGPVGNQPQH
TRBV6-5,ASSYGWGTETQY
TRBV7-9,ASSSWRAGNTIY
TRBV28,ASSLQGTNTEAF
TRBV4-1,ASSQGPPTSGRYEQY
TRBV7-6,ASSLGEPPGY
TRBV27,ASSFNQGYQPQH
TRBV5-1,ASSLGQGIYEQY
TRBV28,ASWAGGNQPQH
TRBV9,ASSQGVSPLH
TRBV11-3,ASSLVLNEQF
TRBV19,ASSPGTGDYGYT
TRBV29-1,SVGVAGSYNEQF
TRBV19,ASSIDPLTVYGYT
TRBV20-1,SARDLPGTNTGELF
TRBV25-1,ASRDRMNTEAF
TRBV6-2/TRBV6-3,ASSYELARGEQF
TRBV6-5,ASSYVREHTEAF
TRBV7-7,ASSLALAGRYNEQF
TRBV27,ASSLLAGGPYEQY
TRBV7-9,ASSLSPYGYT
TRBV4-1,ASSQERTMNTEAF
TRBV7-8,ASSLGLHYEQY
TRBV4-1,ASSQGQTGRYEQY
TRBV20-1,SASPRSSGSSEQY
TRBV11-2,ASSQLGGSPRGVGGETQY
TRBV27,ASKASGLKNTEAF
TRBV7-2,ASSFGTGNNEQF
TRBV3-1,ASSQETFTEQF